The 3 T cell receptor beta chains below were found in one sample sequenced in a study of identical twins. Via MiXCR, TCRdb re-called the 5' RACE reads, giving one row per CDR3 protein. The data hold 200,000 to 300,000 distinct CDR3 sequences, with 7.5% observed a single time. The data were also submitted as part of a second study, on yellow fever vaccine responses in identical twins.

The sequenced material came from CD8+ T cells sorted from blood. These receptor sequences come from a woman aged 18-35 years in good health.

This clonotype was recorded many times. This sequence joins TRBV7-9 and TRBJ1-1, with a tentative D call TRBD1 (5 bases). Trimming took 5 bases from V and 1 from J, leaving 11 bases between them. Germline loops: CDR1 SEHNR, CDR2 FQNEAQ (reference sequence). CDR3 length: 14 amino acids. CDR3 loop: CASSPTGGNTEAFF. In DNA form, the CDR3 reads TGTGCCAGCAGCCCTACGGGGGGGAACACTGAAGCTTTCTTT. Complete variable domain (other parts from reference TRBV7-9 and TRBJ1-1): DTGVSQNPRHKITKRGQNVTFRCDPISEHNRLYWYRQTLGQGPEFLTYFQNEAQLEKSRLLSDRFSAERPKGSFSTLEIQRTEQGDSAMYLCASSPTGGNTEAFFGQGTRLTVV.

In its sample, this clonotype was seen many times. This chain links TRBV5-1 with TRBJ2-1, with TRBD2 matching 9 bases. V shed 0 bases and J 0 bases; nucleotides not matched to a gene: 4. Germline CDR1 SGHRS, CDR2 YFSETQ. The CDR3 is made up of 17 amino acids. The CDR3 DNA follows: TGCGCCAGCAGCTTGGCCACTAGCGGGTTCTCCTACAATGAGCAGTTCTTC. Translated, it gives CASSLATSGFSYNEQFF. Drawing the rest from reference TRBV5-1 and TRBJ2-1, the complete variable domain is KAGVTQTPRYLIKTRGQQVTLSCSPISGHRSVSWYQQTPGQGLQFLFEYFSETQRNKGNFPGRFSGRQFSNSRSEMNVSTLELGDSALYLCASSLATSGFSYNEQFFGPGTRLTVL.

The V and J genes are TRBV28 and TRBJ2-1; TRBD2 might be the D (7 bases). This CDR3 is built from 14 residues. The germline CDR1 and CDR2 sequences are MDHEN and SYDVKM. V was shortened by 6 bases and J by 10 bases, with 19 bases between the two germline ends. The CDR3 region is CASSLLRGGEEQFF. DNA of the CDR3: TGTGCCAGCAGCCTACTAAGGGGGGGAGAGGAGCAGTTCTTC.